Sequencing of this TCR beta chain was carried out in a study of T cells in Graves' hyperthyroidism and ophthalmopathy. Researchers amplified the TCR beta CDR3 regions from RNA transcripts. A set of HTBI primers served as the primers for a first-round RT-PCR of the TCR CDR3. Via MiXCR, TCRdb re-called the multiplex PCR reads, giving one row per CDR3 protein. The data show around 690,000 distinct CDR3 sequences, around 16% seen once. This clonotype appeared many times. This CDR3 spans 16 amino acids. V was trimmed by 0 bases and J by 0 bases, leaving 11 bases between them. The V gene's germline CDR1 is MGHRA and CDR2 YSYEKL. PBMCs were collected from a roughly 9.7 ml volume of fresh peripheral blood.

This chain connects TRBV4-1 to TRBJ1-2, with no clear D. This receptor was obtained from a man aged 50-60 years with Graves' hyperthyroidism. Sequences were obtained from blood. The CDR3 here is CASSQDGGIPNYGYTF. The DNA of the CDR3 is TGCGCCAGCAGCCAAGATGGAGGGATTCCTAACTATGGCTACACCTTC.